Reported below is one T cell receptor (beta chain). Its specificity is unknown. A clone one base away is much larger, so this may be a read error. This record belongs to a study of T-cell memory formation after mild COVID-19. Across the study: TCR clusters mostly belonged to single donors. General study results and limits: Contracting clones, day 15 to 85, had balanced CD4/CD8, and later expanders favored CD4+.

5'RACE primed at constant segments yielded TCR alpha and TCR beta cDNA libraries bearing sample barcodes and UMIs. MiXCR was run by TCRdb on the 5' RACE reads, yielding one entry per CDR3 protein. In the table there are about 340,000 distinct CDR3 sequences, under 25% of which are singletons. Germline CDR1 reads MDHEN; CDR2 reads SYDVKM. Germline trimming cut 6 bases from V and 2 bases from J; bases unmatched to any gene: 9. This CDR3 spans 17 amino acids. The sample consisted of PBMCs or a T cell subset sorted from them (not recorded which). The sequence derives from a man aged 18 to 30 who had mild COVID-19 (a few samples of this study predate the infection). Cell type and time point are not known. The chain recombines TRBV28 with TRBJ2-1; 11 nucleotides line up with TRBD1. The CDR3 DNA reads as TGTGCCAGCAGGACGAAGTCGGGACAGGGGGCCTACAATGAGCAGTTCTTC. Protein: CASRTKSGQGAYNEQFF.